Each of the 20 T cell receptor beta chains below was sequenced from the same sample in a study of CD8 T cells in Susac syndrome. After extraction with the RNeasy kit, roughly 0.5 to 1 ug of the RNA was reverse transcribed using random hexamers. Each CDR3 protein is one row after TCRdb ran MiXCR on the immunoSEQ multiplex PCR reads. The data hold 150,000 to 200,000 distinct CDR3 sequences, with 95% observed a single time. Material for sequencing was CD8+ T cells from PBMCs. Receptors were obtained from a human donor with Susac syndrome.

V usage is TRBV2 and J usage is TRBJ2-5; D is uncertain. The CDR3 runs to 13 residues. Germline CDR1 SNHLY, CDR2 FYNNEI. Trimming took 3 bases from V and 7 from J, leaving 12 bases between them. The CDR3 is CASSDSDCVTQYF. In DNA form, the CDR3 reads TGTGCCAGCAGTGATTCTGATTGCGTGACCCAGTACTTC.

The genes are TRBV9 and TRBJ2-7, with D tentatively TRBD2 (6 bases). Germline-derived CDR1 and CDR2 are SGDLS and YYNGEE. Trimming removed 3 bases from V and 2 bases from J, with 15 bases in between. There are 15 residues in the CDR3. CDR3 sequence reads: CASSARGTQAYEQYF. The CDR3 nucleotides read TGTGCCAGCAGCGCCCGCGGGACGCAAGCCTACGAGCAGTACTTC.

The chain carries TRBV30 and TRBJ2-7; D might be TRBD2 (5 bases). From germline, CDR1 is GTSNPN and CDR2 SVGIG (reference sequence). This CDR3 contains 14 residues. V was clipped by 0 bases and J by 3 bases, with 12 bases between them. The CDR3 nucleotides read TGTGCCTGGAGTGTACACGGGGTGAGCTACGAGCAGTACTTC. The encoded protein is CAWSVHGVSYEQYF.

V and J are TRBV5-1 and TRBJ2-6, with D unresolved. Per germline, CDR1 SGHRS and CDR2 YFSETQ. This CDR3 spans 16 amino acids. V was pared by 2 bases and J by 1 base, with 10 bases between. DNA of the CDR3: TGCGCCAGCAGCTTCGACGCCTCTTCTGGGGCCAACGTCCTGACTTTC. This sequence encodes CASSFDASSGANVLTF.

The chain recombines TRBV11-2 with TRBJ2-7, with 10 bases lining up with TRBD2. The germline V gene has CDR1 SGHAT and CDR2 FQNNGV. This CDR3 is built from 17 residues. The ends lost 0 bases at V and 3 bases at J; junction bases unmatched: 8. The CDR3, as DNA: TGTGCCAGCAGCTTAGATCATCCAGCGGGGGGGCTCTACGAGCAGTACTTC. Amino acids: CASSLDHPAGGLYEQYF.

The chain is built from TRBV5-1 and TRBJ2-1; TRBD2 agrees at 8 bases. After removal of 4 bases from V and 7 bases from J, the junction contained 16 bases not matched to a gene. The CDR3 is 17 amino acids. Per the germline V gene, CDR1 is SGHRS and CDR2 is YFSETQ. The CDR3 nucleotides read TGCGCCAGCAGCCTGACCCCCGGGGGGGGCCGGGATAATGAGCAGTTCTTC. It is translated as CASSLTPGGGRDNEQFF.

This chain links TRBV28 with TRBJ1-2; D is unclear. Trimming stripped 3 bases from V and 3 bases from J, with 14 bases between. Germline CDR1 and CDR2: MDHEN and SYDVKM. The CDR3 has 15 residues. The CDR3 reads CASSLPDVEHYGYTF. The CDR3 coding sequence is TGTGCCAGCAGTTTGCCGGACGTAGAGCACTATGGCTACACCTTC.

J is TRBJ1-2 and V is TRBV23-1; the match to TRBD1 covers 11 bases. TRBV23-1 is an ORF, with its function uncertain. Trimming cost V 7 bases and J 4 bases; bases outside gene matches: 8. The CDR3 sequence is 15 residues long. The CDR3 region has the DNA TGCGCCAGCACTCAGACCGGGACAGGGGGCTATGGCTACACCTTC. This codes for CASTQTGTGGYGYTF.

The rearrangement uses TRBV10-3 and TRBJ1-1; D uncertain. The length of the CDR3 is 13 residues. Germline CDR1 ENHRY, CDR2 SYGVKD. V lost 7 bases and J lost 2, with 11 bases in between. The CDR3 loop is CAIMSALNTEAFF. DNA for the CDR3: TGTGCCATCATGTCAGCCCTCAACACTGAAGCTTTCTTT.

This clonotype has just a few counts. J is TRBJ2-5 and V is TRBV28; D might be TRBD2 (7 bases). Germline V lookup: CDR1 MDHEN, CDR2 SYDVKM. This CDR3 has 14 amino acids. The V end was cut by 2 bases, the J end by 2 bases, with 9 bases between. Here the CDR3 DNA reads TGTGCCAGCAGTTTAGCGGGGGCGCAAGAGACCCAGTACTTC. Protein sequence: CASSLAGAQETQYF.

The chain couples TRBV12-3 or TRBV12-4 to TRBJ1-5; D unclear. The length of the CDR3 is 15 residues. Trimming pared 1 base from V and 5 bases from J, leaving 12 bases between. The CDR3 DNA reads as TGTGCCAGCAGTTTAGGGGGTGTCGACGATCAGCCCCAGCATTTT. It specifies CASSLGGVDDQPQHF.

As concerns this clonotype: A junction end diverges from the germline sequence, so it may reflect a read error. The V gene is TRBV12-3 or TRBV12-4, the J gene TRBJ2-1; D tentatively reads TRBD1 or TRBD2 (6 bases each). The CDR3 is made up of 11 amino acids. In DNA form, the CDR3 reads TGTGCCAGCAGATTGGAGGGGGAGCGGTTCTTC. It yields the protein CASRLEGERFF.

This chain links TRBV6-5 with TRBJ1-2; D is perhaps TRBD1 (5 bases). Trimming shortened V by 7 bases and J by 6 bases, and 12 bases separated the two germline ends. CDR3 length equals 12 residues. The germline CDR1 and CDR2 sequences are MNHEY and SVGAGI. This CDR3 reads CASTGPGDGYTF. In DNA, the CDR3 is TGTGCCAGCACAGGTCCGGGGGATGGCTACACCTTC.

The CDR3 protein is CASNVLGDEQFF. The CDR3 nucleotides read TGTGCCAGCAATGTTCTGGGCGATGAGCAGTTCTTC. The rearrangement links TRBV12-3 or TRBV12-4 to TRBJ2-1; D remains unclear. CDR3 length equals 12 residues. Trimming stripped 7 bases from V and 8 bases from J, with 12 bases between.

This chain links TRBV28 with TRBJ2-3; 10 bases match TRBD2. V was clipped by 5 bases and J by 2 bases; unmatched bases: 16. Germline V lookup: CDR1 MDHEN, CDR2 SYDVKM. The length of the CDR3 is 19 residues. CDR3 amino acids: CASSPDRATSGEHTDTQYF. The CDR3 DNA follows: TGTGCCAGCAGTCCTGACAGGGCCACTAGCGGGGAACACACAGATACGCAGTATTTT.

The rearrangement joins TRBV3-1 to TRBJ2-2, with D uncertain. This CDR3 comprises 13 residues. The V gene lost 6 bases and the J gene lost 1 base, with 6 bases spanning the gap. Germline CDR1 is LGHDT and CDR2 is YNNKEL (reference sequence). CDR3 loop: CASRNKNTGELFF. The DNA of the CDR3 is TGTGCCAGCAGAAACAAGAACACCGGGGAGCTGTTTTTT.

The CDR3 loop reads CSARWLGVQSTDTQYF. Written as DNA, the CDR3 is TGCAGTGCTAGATGGTTGGGGGTTCAAAGCACAGATACGCAGTATTTT. This rearrangement joins TRBV20-1 to TRBJ2-3; the D call may be TRBD1 or TRBD2 (5 bases each). The CDR3 covers 16 residues. The V gene's germline CDR1 is DFQATT and CDR2 SNEGSKA (reference sequence). V shed 2 bases and J shed 0 bases, with 15 bases lying between them.

The V and J genes are TRBV9 and TRBJ1-3; no definite D call. V lost 7 bases to trimming and J lost 4 bases, with 6 bases between them. The CDR3 runs to 11 residues. From germline, CDR1 is SGDLS and CDR2 YYNGEE. DNA of the CDR3: TGTGCCAGCGGTTCCGGAAACACCATATATTTT. It translates to CASGSGNTIYF.

J is TRBJ2-2 and V is TRBV15; no clear D gene. CDR3 size: 15 residues. Germline-derived CDR1 and CDR2 are LNHNV and YYDKDF (reference sequence). V dropped 3 bases and J dropped 3 bases, with 11 bases sitting between them. Here the CDR3 reads CATSSKGSYTGELFF. CDR3 sequence (DNA): TGTGCCACCAGCAGTAAGGGTTCCTACACCGGGGAGCTGTTTTTT.

The V gene is TRBV19, the J gene TRBJ2-7; D might be TRBD1 or TRBD2, each matching 5 bases. V was clipped by 3 bases and J by 2 bases, with 14 bases between them. Germline CDR1 is LNHDA and CDR2 is SQIVND (reference sequence). CDR3 length: 15 residues. The CDR3 region is CASSIGGGRAYEQYF. DNA for the CDR3: TGTGCCAGTAGTATTGGTGGGGGTAGAGCCTACGAGCAGTACTTC.